This T cell receptor beta chain was retrieved from a study of cytomegalovirus exposure and HLA in healthy donors (dated by TCRdb to about 2017). As for the study more broadly: An earlier analysis of 550 to 700 of the donors reported roughly 270 Gb of sequence data and around 110 million unique TCR beta sequences from about 200 million T cells. To predict cytomegalovirus infection status, the study brought together high-throughput TCR immunosequencing, statistical association of individual TCRs with disease status, and machine learning. Roughly 300 gigabases of sequencing data and tens of millions of unique TCR sequences made up an early release that covered fewer than 650 HLA-typed donors. Among 300 to 500 genotyped donors of the cohort, an average of roughly 230,000 unique TCR beta nucleotide sequences was sequenced per donor, of which about 18% were non-productive. The study aimed to test whether signatures of past pathogen exposure could be identified by cataloging public T cell receptors. Along with the roughly 670-subject first cohort, a separate validation cohort of about 110 different subjects was used. A later genetic analysis used genome-wide SNP genotypes for about three fifths of the 666 donors, treating that subset as a discovery cohort. Typing coverage varied by locus: roughly 620-640 donors for A, B, C, DRB1 and DQB1; 522 for DQA1; about 600 for DPA1; approximately 470 for DPB1. Donor age, sex, ethnicity and CMV serostatus were compiled alongside the repertoire data. HLA typing included class I and class II loci at four-digit resolution. A later analysis re-examined previously published TCR beta repertoires from more than 650 donors and added high-resolution HLA genotyping to investigate patterns of TCR occurrence. Rather than using new phenotypic data, the later analysis identified candidate immune exposures from TCR beta sequences and from how often those sequences occurred across donors. To decide whether each TCR beta V gene segment behaved as functional or pseudogenic, an earlier analysis of approximately 620 of the donors relied on high-throughput TCR beta sequencing. Every repertoire in the discovery cohort had been generated on one and the same sequencing platform. Because of strong linkage in the cohort, a few DR-DQ haplotypes were treated as single units for association and clustering. The study used immunosequencing to profile the T cell repertoires of hundreds of subjects and linked those repertoires to cytomegalovirus serostatus. The genetic ancestry cluster associated with self-reported Caucasian donors included roughly 84% of the 300 to 450 genotyped donors. Paper-wide results and their limitations: CMV serostatus was the only immune exposure information available for the cohort. Because HLA typing was missing for some donors at each locus, association tests included only the typed subset. A further reported finding was that TCR beta sequences accurately predicted the HLA-A and HLA-B alleles for most subjects in the first cohort. Correlated functional status among segregating V segments might reflect linkage disequilibrium, but an unknown experimental factor could not be ruled out. Assigning TCR associations to individual alleles was difficult when HLA alleles, especially DR and DQ, strongly co-occurred. An association between a missense DCLRE1C variant and V-gene and J-gene trimming of TCR beta chains was found in a later genetic analysis and replicated in an independent cohort. In a later analysis, TCR association rates were found to vary across HLA loci, with the most associated TCRs seen for DRB1 alleles and the fewest for HLA-C alleles. In vitro tests confirmed that a few of the cytomegalovirus-associated TCR beta chains recognize cytomegalovirus antigens. Cytomegalovirus status was reported to be diagnosed by the classifier with high specificity and sensitivity in both the original and validation cohorts. A later analysis reported that several top co-occurrence clusters appeared linked to parvovirus B19, influenza, CMV and Epstein-Barr virus. In a later genetic analysis, fewer N-insertions in productive TCRs were reported among donors in an Asian-associated ancestry cluster than the roughly 710-donor mean. The presence/absence analyses assumed that sequencing depth was roughly uniform across donors, and that assumption may not be true. The authors suggested that the approach could potentially be generalized to other disease states and immunological phenotypes. The study listed 150 to 200 TCR beta chains as associated with cytomegalovirus. Most TCR sequences were seen in very few donors, while some public TCRs were found in many individuals. Some IMGT-functional V segments, including TRBV6-2 and TRBV6-3, could not be distinguished by the 87-base-pair reads and were therefore excluded. The sequencing pipeline was judged likely to have produced a cluster of highly shared sequence variants as a technical artifact. Only TCR beta chains were sequenced in this cohort, and the absence of alpha or paired-chain data limited detectable features. In a later analysis, most CMV-associated TCR beta chains were found to appear HLA-restricted, with HLA associations seemingly driven largely by CMV exposure. In an earlier analysis of some 500 of the donors, most TCR beta V segments were observed in productive rearrangements about 87% or about 30% of the time, broadly matching IMGT annotations. Specific HLA alleles were associated with 16,951 TCR beta sequences at a false discovery rate of 0.05 in a later analysis. Because counts were too low, about 15 rarely observed V segments, including chromosome 9 orphons, were left out of the earlier analysis of 587 of the donors. In a later analysis, HLA-associated TCR beta chains showed more clonal expansion and lower generation probabilities than non-associated chains that were equally common.

In total, 500 to 700 healthy bone marrow donors made up the cohort. At the time of sampling, every cohort member was nominally healthy, though immune exposures that went unrecorded were likely present. The donor was CMV seropositive and was included in the group of approximately 300 seropositive cohort members. A peripheral blood sample was provided by each donor, and peripheral blood mononuclear cells were used for TCR beta sequencing. Genomic DNA was extracted from the blood cell samples with the Qiagen DNeasy Blood Extraction Kit. The library was prepared using the immunoSEQ multiplex PCR assay. A mixture of 60 forward primers for TCR Vbeta segments and 13 reverse primers for TCR Jbeta segments was used in the multiplex PCR. Amplification of the CDR3 region of rearranged TCR beta genes was performed with a multiplex PCR assay on genomic DNA. The amplified TCR beta libraries were sequenced on the Illumina HiSeq System as 87-base-pair reads. The source study handled its data this way. A later analysis tallied 70 million to 100 million unique TCR beta chains across the 666 repertoires, and some 12 million of those chains were shared by two or more donors. A nearest-neighbor algorithm error-corrected the raw reads and collapsed the reads into unique sequences, merging closely related sequences to remove PCR and sequencing errors. To assign V, D and J gene segments, CDR3 sequences were aligned to IMGT reference sequences. For a sequence to be retained, a match of at least six nucleotides to both a V gene segment and a J gene segment was required. Rearrangements were classified as productive when the CDR3 lacked stop codons and remained in frame with V and J, and all other rearrangements were classified as non-productive. Following IMGT convention, CDR3 was defined as the stretch from the second conserved V-encoded cysteine up to the conserved J-encoded phenylalanine. The earlier analysis of roughly 590 of the donors excluded any sequence lacking an unambiguous match to a single V gene segment. An earlier analysis of some 500 of the donors classified V segments as functional when productive rearrangements were above 56.7% and as segregating when the standard deviation between donors was above 5%. A statistical classification framework was built for diagnosing cytomegalovirus status from the catalog of TCR beta chain sequences. V and J gene assignment, in a later analysis, came from comparing TCR nucleotide sequences with IMGT/GENE-DB human TR gene sequences. Using the TCRdist pipeline, a later analysis assigned CDR3 sequences along with most-parsimonious VDJ recombination scenarios. In a later analysis, every TCR beta chain was defined by the combination of its CDR3 amino acid sequence and its V-gene family, and reads without a unique V-gene family were dropped. To address suspected cross-contamination and a sequencing artifact, a later analysis removed 450 to 700 highly shared, low-generation-probability nucleotide sequences. In a later analysis, a clonal expansion index for each public chain was calculated from normalized within-repertoire ranks of inferred template counts. A later analysis computed generation probabilities with a VDJ recombination model fitted to out-of-frame rearrangements, and checked the results against IGoR. A later analysis scored TCR-TCR, TCR-HLA and TCR-CMV co-occurrence with hypergeometric tests, applying a repertoire-size bias correction to TCR pairs. False discovery rates were estimated in a later analysis by permuting HLA or CMV assignments 20 times. In a later analysis, co-occurring TCRs were grouped with DBSCAN, and TCRdist sequence similarity was added when clustering was performed within HLA-allele-positive subsets. Co-occurrence clustering excluded repertoires with fewer than 30,000 or more than 120,000 public chains, plus five with anomalous nucleotide sharing. Here the immuneACCESS table is served through TCRdb, limited to in-frame sequences with V and J called. Missing clones are a known gap in these copies; in checked studies unresolved V genes cover under half, and the rest lacks a known reason. D and trimming come from the DNA, and the V and J calls and clone size come from that table. The sample profile shows 90,000 to 120,000 clones; roughly 72% of them were found once. In total, the top ten clones hold about 5.4% of the sample.

CDR1 and CDR2, per the germline V gene (reference sequence), are DFQATT and SNEGSKA. From its cysteine to its phenylalanine, the CDR3 spans 10 amino acids. Only CDR3 DNA remains: 30 bases, in frame from the first base. Trimming removed 1 base from V and 9 bases from J, leaving 4 bases between the germline ends. About this clone: Its binding antigen is unknown. It has no much larger one-base neighbor in the sample; base qualities were not kept.

This sequence originates from a woman aged 18-29 years in good health and CMV-seropositive. The chain is made from TRBV20-1 and TRBJ2-1, with no reliable assignment of the D segment. Source material: PBMCs. The DNA reads as follows: TGCAGTGCTAGAGCGGTTGAGCAGTTCTTC. Protein translation: CSARAVEQFF.